A selection of T cell receptor beta chains follows, all from one sample in a study of T cell responses to AZD1222 COVID-19 vaccine. The protocol was immunoSEQ multiplex PCR, while the TCRdb copy is restricted to in-frame clones and leaves out a portion. Counted here are roughly 150,000 clones, approximately 90% occurring once; the ten biggest clones make up approximately 4.8%. This material consisted of peripheral blood, taken on day 0 of AZD1222 vaccination. The origin of the receptors is an adult in good health. Each CDR3 is given with its conserved first and last residue. The D gene is left open where the match is weak. Some rows have no size entry. The others give once, few or many, or a class for an expanded clone.

CASSPQGTGPYGYTF TGTGCCAGCAGCCCCCAGGGGACGGGGCCATATGGCTACACCTTC - - TRBJ1-2 TRBV9
CATSRGGQGGGYTF TGTGCCACCAGCAGAGGGGGACAGGGAGGTGGCTACACCTTC - TRBD1 TRBJ1-2 TRBV15
CASSLSGTTNEKLFF TGCGCCAGCAGCTTGTCTGGGACAACTAATGAAAAACTGTTTTTT - - TRBJ1-4 TRBV5-1
CASSLGINGNQPQHF TGTGCCAGCAGTTTAGGTATTAACGGCAATCAGCCCCAGCATTTT few - TRBJ1-5 TRBV28
CASKSGSLWTGELFF TGTGCCAGCAAAAGTGGATCACTTTGGACCGGGGAGCTGTTTTTT - - TRBJ2-2 TRBV27
CASNEGRANSPLHF TGCGCCAGCAACGAGGGCAGGGCTAATTCACCCCTCCACTTT few - TRBJ1-6 TRBV5-1
CASSLRGTEAFF TGTGCCAGCAGCTTACGGGGCACTGAAGCTTTCTTT once - TRBJ1-1 TRBV11-2
CASSPFTGTRSYEQYF TGTGCCAGCTCGCCCTTCACCGGGACTAGATCCTACGAGCAGTACTTC - TRBD2 TRBJ2-7 TRBV11-1
CASSPESGGGYGYTF TGTGCCAGCAGCCCAGAGTCAGGGGGGGGCTATGGCTACACCTTC - TRBD1 TRBJ1-2 TRBV9
CASSLASGQGNEKLFF TGTGCCAGCAGCTTGGCCAGTGGACAGGGTAATGAAAAACTGTTTTTT - TRBD1 TRBJ1-4 TRBV7-8
CASSPGQGVTQYF TGTGCTAGCAGCCCAGGACAGGGGGTGACGCAGTATTTT - TRBD1 TRBJ2-3 TRBV7-7
CASSPGRKREKLFF TGTGCCAGCAGTCCGGGACGGAAAAGAGAAAAACTGTTTTTT - - TRBJ1-4 TRBV6-5
CASSEGGFRNTIYF TGTGCCAGCAGTGAAGGAGGGTTTAGAAACACCATATATTTT - - TRBJ1-3 TRBV6-1
CAWSVAQVMNTEAFF TGTGCCTGGAGTGTGGCACAGGTAATGAACACTGAAGCTTTCTTT - - TRBJ1-1 TRBV30